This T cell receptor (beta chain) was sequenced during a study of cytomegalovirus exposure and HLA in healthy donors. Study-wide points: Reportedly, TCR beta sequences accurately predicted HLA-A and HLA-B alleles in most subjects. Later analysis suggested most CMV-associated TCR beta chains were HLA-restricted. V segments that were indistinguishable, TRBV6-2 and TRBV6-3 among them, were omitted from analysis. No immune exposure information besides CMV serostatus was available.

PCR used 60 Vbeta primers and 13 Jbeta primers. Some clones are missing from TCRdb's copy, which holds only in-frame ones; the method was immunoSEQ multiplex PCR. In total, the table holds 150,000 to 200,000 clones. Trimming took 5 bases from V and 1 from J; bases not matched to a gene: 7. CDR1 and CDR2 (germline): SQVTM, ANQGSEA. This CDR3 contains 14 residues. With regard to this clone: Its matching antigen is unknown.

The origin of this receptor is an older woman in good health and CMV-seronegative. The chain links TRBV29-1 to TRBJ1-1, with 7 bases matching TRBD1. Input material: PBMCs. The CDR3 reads CSVSSGTANTEAFF. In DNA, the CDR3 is TGCAGCGTTTCCTCCGGGACAGCGAACACTGAAGCTTTCTTT.